These 4 T cell receptor beta chains came from one sample sequenced in a study of cytomegalovirus exposure and HLA in healthy donors. 13 Jbeta primers and 60 Vbeta primers were used for the PCR. Libraries were prepared by immunoSEQ multiplex PCR; TCRdb keeps only in-frame clonotypes and omits some of them. The sample lists fewer than 200,000 clones; roughly 76% were seen once. Sequenced: PBMCs. These receptors were taken from a woman between 50 and 59 years old in good health and CMV-seronegative.

The V and J genes are TRBV4-2 and TRBJ1-4; weak D call: TRBD1 (5 bases). Germline V gives CDR1 LGHNA, CDR2 YNFKEQ. The CDR3 consists of 19 residues. With 0 bases removed from V and 4 bases from J, the gap between germline ends came to 21 bases. In DNA form, the CDR3 reads TGTGCCAGCAGCCAAGAAGGGTTCGGTAAGACAGTCTATAATGAAAAACTGTTTTTT. Its protein product is CASSQEGFGKTVYNEKLFF.

The V call is TRBV4-3, the J call TRBJ2-6; the D is unclear. V was trimmed by 2 bases and J by 1 base, leaving 12 bases between them. This CDR3 comprises 17 residues. Germline-derived CDR1 and CDR2 are LGHNA and YSLEER. The CDR3 DNA reads as TGCGCCAGCAGCCAAATCCTTGTTGTGTCTGGGGCCAACGTCCTGACTTTC. Amino acid sequence: CASSQILVVSGANVLTF.

The chain uses TRBV11-3 and TRBJ2-7; 8 nucleotides line up with TRBD1. The CDR3 contains 15 residues. Losses at the gene ends were 2 bases for V and 3 bases for J; bases not matched to a gene: 6. Germline CDR1 and CDR2: SGHNT and YENEEA. As DNA, the CDR3 is TGTGCCAGCAGCTTAAATTCACAGGGGGGCTACGAGCAGTACTTC. As protein: CASSLNSQGGYEQYF. Together with reference TRBV11-3 and TRBJ2-7, the CDR3 gives the full variable domain: EAGVVQSPRYKIIEKKQPVAFWCNPISGHNTLYWYLQNLGQGPELLIRYENEEAVDDSQLPKDRFSAERLKGVDSTLKIQPAELGDSAVYLCASSLNSQGGYEQYFGPGTRLTVT.

This clone was detected once. The chain has TRBV5-8 and TRBJ1-2, with D uncertain. CDR1 is SGHTS and CDR2 is YDEGEE in the germline V gene. The CDR3 length is 12 residues. V lost 6 bases and J lost 2, with 8 bases in between. In DNA, the CDR3 is TGTGCCAGCACCCGTCGGAACTATGGCTACACCTTC. Translated: CASTRRNYGYTF.